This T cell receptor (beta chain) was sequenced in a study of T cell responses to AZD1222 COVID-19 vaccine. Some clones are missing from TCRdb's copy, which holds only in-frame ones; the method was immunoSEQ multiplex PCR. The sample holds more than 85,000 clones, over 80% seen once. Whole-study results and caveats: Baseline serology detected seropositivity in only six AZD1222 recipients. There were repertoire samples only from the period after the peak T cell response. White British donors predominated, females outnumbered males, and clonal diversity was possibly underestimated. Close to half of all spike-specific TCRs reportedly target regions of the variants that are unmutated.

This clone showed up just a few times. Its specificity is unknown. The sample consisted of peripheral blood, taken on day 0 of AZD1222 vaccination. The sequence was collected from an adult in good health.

CDR3: CASSYGPGNTIYF. Written as DNA, the CDR3 is TGTGCCAGCAGTTACGGCCCTGGAAACACCATATATTTT. The rearrangement uses TRBV28 and TRBJ1-3, with D unclear. Trimming shortened V by 4 bases and J by 2 bases, and 6 bases separated the two germline ends. Germline V gene lookup returns CDR1 MDHEN and CDR2 SYDVKM. The CDR3 sequence is 13 residues long.